The subject of this entry is one TCR beta chain. Its cognate antigen is unknown. The table came from immunoSEQ multiplex PCR; TCRdb's copy has only in-frame clones and leaves some out. Of under 80,000 clones listed, 90% are singletons. The entry originates in a study of OX40 agonist ivuxolimab in advanced cancers. Across the study: The dose of intravenous ivuxolimab that patients received every 2 weeks ranged from 0.01 to 10 mg/kg.

Findings of the study overall: Researchers report that CD8+ T cells had, on average, more expanded clones than CD4+.

Germline lookup yields CDR1 MDHEN and CDR2 SYDVKM. The CDR3 spans 14 residues. Trimming stripped 5 bases from V and 6 bases from J, with 14 bases between. The V and J genes are TRBV28 and TRBJ1-3; D is perhaps TRBD1 (6 bases). Sequencing used CD4+ or CD8+ T cells sorted from blood, obtained in a trial of the OX40 agonist ivuxolimab. The TCR comes from an adult with an advanced solid tumor such as melanoma, head and neck, liver or kidney cancer. The CDR3: CASSPPQGTNTIYF. CDR3 nucleotides: TGTGCCAGCAGTCCCCCCCAGGGGACAAACACCATATATTTT.